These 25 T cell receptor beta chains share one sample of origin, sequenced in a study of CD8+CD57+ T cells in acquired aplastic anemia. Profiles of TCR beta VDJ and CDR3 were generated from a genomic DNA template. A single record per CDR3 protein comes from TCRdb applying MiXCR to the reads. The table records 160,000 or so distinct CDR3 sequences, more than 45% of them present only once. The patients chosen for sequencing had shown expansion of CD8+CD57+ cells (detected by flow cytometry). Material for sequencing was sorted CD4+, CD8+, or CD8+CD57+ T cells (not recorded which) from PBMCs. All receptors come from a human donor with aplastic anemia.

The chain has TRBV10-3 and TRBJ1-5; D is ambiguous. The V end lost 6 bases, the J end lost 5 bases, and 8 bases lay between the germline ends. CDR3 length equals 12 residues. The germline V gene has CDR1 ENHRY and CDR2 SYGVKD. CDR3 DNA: TGTGCCATCAGGGGGAGTCATCAGCCCCAGCATTTT. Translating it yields CAIRGSHQPQHF.

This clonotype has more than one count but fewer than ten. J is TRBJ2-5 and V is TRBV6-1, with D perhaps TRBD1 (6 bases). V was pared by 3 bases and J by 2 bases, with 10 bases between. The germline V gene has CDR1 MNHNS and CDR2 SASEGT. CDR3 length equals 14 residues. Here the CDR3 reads CASSDPGQQETQYF. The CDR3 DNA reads TGTGCCAGCAGTGACCCGGGACAACAAGAGACCCAGTACTTC.

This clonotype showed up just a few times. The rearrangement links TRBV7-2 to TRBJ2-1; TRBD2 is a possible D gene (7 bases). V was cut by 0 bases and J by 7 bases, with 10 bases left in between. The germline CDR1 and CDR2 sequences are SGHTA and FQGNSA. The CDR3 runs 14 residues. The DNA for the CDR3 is TGTGCCAGCAGCTTAGCGCGGGGGCGAAATGAGCAGTTCTTC. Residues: CASSLARGRNEQFF.

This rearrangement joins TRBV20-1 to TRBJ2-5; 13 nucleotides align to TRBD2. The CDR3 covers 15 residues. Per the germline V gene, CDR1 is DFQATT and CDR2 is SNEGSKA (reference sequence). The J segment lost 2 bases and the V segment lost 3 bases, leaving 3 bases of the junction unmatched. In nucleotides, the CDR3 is TGCAGTGCTAGTGGGACTAGCGGGGCTCAAGAGACCCAGTACTTC. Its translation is CSASGTSGAQETQYF.

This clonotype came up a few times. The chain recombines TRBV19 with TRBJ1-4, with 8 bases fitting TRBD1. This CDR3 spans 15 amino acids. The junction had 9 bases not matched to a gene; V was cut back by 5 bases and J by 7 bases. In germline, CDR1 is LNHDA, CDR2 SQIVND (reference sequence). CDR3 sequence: CASSLLGTGGEKLFF. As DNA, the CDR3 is TGTGCCAGTAGTCTCCTAGGGACAGGTGGTGAAAAACTGTTTTTT.

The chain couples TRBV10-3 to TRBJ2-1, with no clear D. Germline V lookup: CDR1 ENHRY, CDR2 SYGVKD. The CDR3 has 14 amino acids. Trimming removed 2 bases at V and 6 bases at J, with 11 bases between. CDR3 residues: CAISEKDGPNEQFF. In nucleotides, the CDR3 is TGTGCCATCAGTGAGAAGGACGGTCCCAATGAGCAGTTCTTC.

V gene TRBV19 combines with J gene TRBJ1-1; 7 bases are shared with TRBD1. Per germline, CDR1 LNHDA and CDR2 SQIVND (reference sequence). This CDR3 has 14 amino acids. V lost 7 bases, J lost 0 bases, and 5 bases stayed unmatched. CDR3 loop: CASTETGLNTEAFF. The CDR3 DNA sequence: TGTGCCAGTACCGAGACAGGGCTGAACACTGAAGCTTTCTTT.

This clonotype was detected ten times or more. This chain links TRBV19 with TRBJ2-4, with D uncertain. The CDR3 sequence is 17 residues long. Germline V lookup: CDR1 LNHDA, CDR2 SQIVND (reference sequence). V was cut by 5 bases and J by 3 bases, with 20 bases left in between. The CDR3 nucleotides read TGTGCCAGTAGTCCCGGAACCGGGTCCGCCGACAAAAACATTCAGTACTTC. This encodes CASSPGTGSADKNIQYF.

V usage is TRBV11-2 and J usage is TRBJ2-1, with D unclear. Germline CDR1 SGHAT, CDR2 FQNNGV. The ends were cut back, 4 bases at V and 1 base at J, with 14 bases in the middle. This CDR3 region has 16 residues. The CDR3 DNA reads TGTGCCAGCAGCTCCATCGGGCGGATTTCCTACAATGAGCAGTTCTTC. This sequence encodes CASSSIGRISYNEQFF.

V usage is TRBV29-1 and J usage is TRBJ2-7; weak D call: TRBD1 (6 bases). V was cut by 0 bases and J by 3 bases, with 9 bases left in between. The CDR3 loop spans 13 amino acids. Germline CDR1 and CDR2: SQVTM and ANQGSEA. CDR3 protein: CSVEDRDNYEQYF. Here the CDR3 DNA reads TGCAGCGTTGAAGATCGGGACAACTACGAGCAGTACTTC.

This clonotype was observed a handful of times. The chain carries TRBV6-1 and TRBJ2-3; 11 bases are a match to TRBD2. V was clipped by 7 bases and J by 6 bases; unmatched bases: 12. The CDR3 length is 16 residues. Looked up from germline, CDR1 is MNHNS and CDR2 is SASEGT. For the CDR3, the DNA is TGTGCCAGCAAGTGGACTAGCGGGTACCCCCGGGATACGCAGTATTTT. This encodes CASKWTSGYPRDTQYF.

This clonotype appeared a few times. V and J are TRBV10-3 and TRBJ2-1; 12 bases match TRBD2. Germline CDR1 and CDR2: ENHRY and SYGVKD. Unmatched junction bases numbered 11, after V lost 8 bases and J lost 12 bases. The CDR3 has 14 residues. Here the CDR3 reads CAILASGGAGGQFF. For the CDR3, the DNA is TGTGCCATCCTCGCTAGCGGGGGGGCAGGGGGGCAGTTCTTC.

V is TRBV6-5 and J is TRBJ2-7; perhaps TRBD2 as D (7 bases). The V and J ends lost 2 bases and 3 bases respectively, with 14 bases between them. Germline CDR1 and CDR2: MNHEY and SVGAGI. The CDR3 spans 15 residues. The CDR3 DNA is TGTGCCAGCAGTTACGGGCGGGGGCTCAACTACGAGCAGTACTTC. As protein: CASSYGRGLNYEQYF.

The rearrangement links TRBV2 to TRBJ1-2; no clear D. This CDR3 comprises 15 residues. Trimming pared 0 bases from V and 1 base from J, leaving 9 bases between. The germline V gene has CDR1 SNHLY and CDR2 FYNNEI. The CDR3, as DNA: TGTGCCAGCAGTGAAGCTCGGCCTAATAACTATGGCTACACCTTC. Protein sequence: CASSEARPNNYGYTF.

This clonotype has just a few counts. The CDR3 here is CASSSLMGRAKINYGYTF. As DNA, the CDR3 is TGTGCCAGCAGCTCTTTAATGGGGCGGGCCAAGATTAACTATGGCTACACCTTC. The chain combines TRBV11-2 with TRBJ1-2, with a weak D call TRBD1 (5 bases). Germline V gene lookup returns CDR1 SGHAT and CDR2 FQNNGV. The CDR3 totals 18 residues. The ends were cut back, 4 bases at V and 1 base at J, with 22 bases in the middle.

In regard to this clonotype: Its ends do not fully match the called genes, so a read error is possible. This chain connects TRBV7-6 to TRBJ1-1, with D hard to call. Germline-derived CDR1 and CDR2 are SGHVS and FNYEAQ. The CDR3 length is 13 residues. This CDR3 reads CASSLATNAEAFF. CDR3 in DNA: TGTGCCAGCAGCTTAGCGACGAACGCTGAAGCTTTCTTT.

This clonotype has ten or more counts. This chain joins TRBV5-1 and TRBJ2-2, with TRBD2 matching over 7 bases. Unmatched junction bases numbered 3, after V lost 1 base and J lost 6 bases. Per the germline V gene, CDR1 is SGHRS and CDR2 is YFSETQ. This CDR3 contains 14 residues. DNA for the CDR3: TGCGCCAGCAGCTTGCCCAGCGGGGCCGGGGAGCTGTTTTTT. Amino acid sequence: CASSLPSGAGELFF.

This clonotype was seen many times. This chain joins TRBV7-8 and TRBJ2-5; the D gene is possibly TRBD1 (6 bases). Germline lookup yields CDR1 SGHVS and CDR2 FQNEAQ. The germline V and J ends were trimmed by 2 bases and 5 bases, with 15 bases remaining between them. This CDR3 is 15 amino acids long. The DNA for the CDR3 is TGTGCCAGCAGCTTAACGAACAGGGAAGGCGAGACCCAGTACTTC. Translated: CASSLTNREGETQYF.

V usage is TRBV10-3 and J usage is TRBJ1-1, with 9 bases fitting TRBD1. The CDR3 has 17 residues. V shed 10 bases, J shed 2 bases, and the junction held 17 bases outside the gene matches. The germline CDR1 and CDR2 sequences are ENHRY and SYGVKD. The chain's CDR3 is CATHRFGQGMGNTEAFF. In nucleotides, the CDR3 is TGTGCCACACACCGTTTTGGACAGGGGATGGGAAACACTGAAGCTTTCTTT.

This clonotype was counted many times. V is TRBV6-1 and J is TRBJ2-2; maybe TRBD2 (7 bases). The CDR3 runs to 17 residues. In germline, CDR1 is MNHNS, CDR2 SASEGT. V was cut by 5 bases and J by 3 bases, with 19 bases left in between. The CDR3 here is CASSQMGGAAYTGELFF. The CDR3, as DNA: TGTGCCAGCAGTCAGATGGGGGGGGCCGCGTACACCGGGGAGCTGTTTTTT.

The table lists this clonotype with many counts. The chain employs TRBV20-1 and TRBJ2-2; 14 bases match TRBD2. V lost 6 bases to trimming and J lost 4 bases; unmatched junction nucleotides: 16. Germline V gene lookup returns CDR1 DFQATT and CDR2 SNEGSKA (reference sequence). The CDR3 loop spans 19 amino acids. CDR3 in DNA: TGCAGTGCGCGCCACCATCTGACTAGCGGGGGGGCCAGCACCGGGGAGCTGTTTTTT. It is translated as CSARHHLTSGGASTGELFF.

This CDR3 is CASRRGGQAVVYQPQHF. CDR3 sequence (DNA): TGCGCCAGCCGCAGGGGAGGGCAGGCCGTGGTTTATCAGCCCCAGCATTTT. The rearrangement uses TRBV10-2 and TRBJ1-5, with D perhaps TRBD1 (6 bases). Germline values: CDR1 WSHSY, CDR2 SAAADI. CDR3 length: 17 amino acids. Between the trimmed V and J ends, which lost 8 bases and 5 bases, there was a span of 25 bases.

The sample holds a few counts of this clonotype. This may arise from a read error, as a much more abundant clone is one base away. CDR3 nucleotides: TGTGCCAGCAGCACGGAGTACCCGAACACTGAAGCTCTCTTT. The encoded protein is CASSTEYPNTEALF. V is TRBV5-4 and J is TRBJ1-1; no clear D gene. The CDR3 has 14 residues. Germline CDR1 reads SGHNT; CDR2 reads YYREEE (reference sequence).

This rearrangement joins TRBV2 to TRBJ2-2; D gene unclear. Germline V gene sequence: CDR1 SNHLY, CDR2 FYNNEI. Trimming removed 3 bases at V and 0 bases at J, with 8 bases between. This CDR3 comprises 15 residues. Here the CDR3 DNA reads TGTGCCAGCAGTGAGTTGGGGACGAACACCGGGGAGCTGTTTTTT. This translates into CASSELGTNTGELFF.

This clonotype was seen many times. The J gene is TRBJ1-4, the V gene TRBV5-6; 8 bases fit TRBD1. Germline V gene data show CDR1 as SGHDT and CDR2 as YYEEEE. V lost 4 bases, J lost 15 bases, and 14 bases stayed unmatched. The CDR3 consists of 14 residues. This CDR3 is CASSPGQGALLLFF. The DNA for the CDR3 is TGTGCCAGCAGCCCCGGACAGGGAGCTCTCCTCTTGTTTTTT.